A single sample gave rise to the 21 T cell receptor beta chains below, sequenced in a study of T-cell reconstitution after alpha-beta-depleted transplantation in children (dated by TCRdb to about 2016). According to the study, the label for this sample's treatment or condition signals: allogeneic hematopoietic cell transplantation with graft depleted of TCRalphabeta T cells and CD19 B cells. Receptor libraries were prepared by PCR. The instrument given in TCRdb is Illumina HiSeq 2500. TCR libraries were prepared with molecular barcoding, using unique molecular identifiers to normalize TCRbeta repertoire quantification. TCRdb reprocessing: public reads trimmed at Q25 with fastp, clones called with MiXCR, in-frame beta chains kept. One record per CDR3 amino acid sequence lists the most common genes and DNA. For this sample the table gives 700,000 to 850,000 distinct CDR3 sequences, of which 16% were detected only once. The ten largest clones take up approximately 5% of the sample.

The specimen comprised PBMCs, mostly from graft donor cells, sampled 360 days after TCRalphabeta/CD19-depleted stem cell transplant. Every receptor here comes from a male patient between 10 and 17 years old who had a stem cell transplant for acute lymphoblastic leukemia, so the T cells may come from the graft donor.

This clonotype came up a few times. This chain connects TRBV21-1 to TRBJ2-4; the table's D call, TRBD2, was not checked against the DNA. TRBV21-1 is designated a pseudogene. The CDR3 contains 17 residues. The chain's CDR3 is CASSTPGTSGRKNIQYF. As DNA, the CDR3 is TGTGCCAGCAGCACCCCAGGGACTAGCGGGAGGAAAAACATTCAGTACTTC.

The V and J genes are TRBV10-3 and TRBJ2-2; D not certain. The V end was cut by 8 bases, the J end by 3 bases, with 10 bases between. The CDR3 sequence is 13 residues long. In germline, CDR1 is ENHRY, CDR2 SYGVKD. The CDR3 nucleotides are TGTGCCATCCGGTCCGAGTACACCGGGGAGCTGTTTTTT. Residues: CAIRSEYTGELFF.

J is TRBJ1-5 and V is TRBV7-9; weak D call: TRBD1 (5 bases). Germline V gene data show CDR1 as SEHNR and CDR2 as FQNEAQ (reference sequence). The CDR3 is 14 amino acids. The V end lost 2 bases, the J end lost 7 bases, and 12 bases lay between the germline ends. Written as DNA, the CDR3 is TGTGCCAGCAGCTTACGGGGCACGGGGCAGCCCCAGCATTTT. It translates to CASSLRGTGQPQHF.

This chain connects TRBV4-1 to TRBJ2-1, with 16 positions matching TRBD2. This CDR3 comprises 20 residues. After removal of 0 bases from V and 0 bases from J, the junction contained 5 bases not matched to a gene. Germline V gene lookup returns CDR1 MGHRA and CDR2 YSYEKL. The CDR3: CASSQEGLAGGPFSYNEQFF. CDR3 sequence (DNA): TGCGCCAGCAGCCAAGAGGGACTAGCGGGAGGGCCTTTCTCCTACAATGAGCAGTTCTTC.

The chain combines TRBV7-3 with TRBJ2-2, with 10 nucleotides matching TRBD2. Germline CDR1 reads SGHTA; CDR2 reads FQGTGA. The CDR3 totals 16 residues. V lost 10 bases to trimming and J lost 2 bases; unmatched junction nucleotides: 10. The CDR3 sequence: CATGTSAPYNTGELFF. The CDR3 DNA reads as TGTGCCACTGGGACTAGCGCTCCCTATAACACCGGGGAGCTGTTTTTT.

The gene calls are TRBV4-1 and TRBJ2-5; D might be TRBD2 (6 bases). V was pared by 1 base and J by 4 bases, with 7 bases between. The germline CDR1 and CDR2 sequences are MGHRA and YSYEKL. This CDR3 is 13 amino acids long. The CDR3 protein is CASSQGTIETQYF. CDR3 DNA: TGCGCCAGCAGCCAAGGGACTATAGAGACCCAGTACTTC.

The chain is built from TRBV5-1 and TRBJ2-1; TRBD2 matches 8 bases. V lost 2 bases to trimming and J lost 5 bases; unmatched junction nucleotides: 21. The CDR3 is made up of 20 amino acids. Germline values: CDR1 SGHRS, CDR2 YFSETQ. CDR3 sequence reads: CASSFKLTSDVAEAHNEQFF. The CDR3 coding sequence is TGCGCCAGCAGCTTCAAACTGACTAGCGATGTGGCCGAGGCCCACAATGAGCAGTTCTTC.

This clonotype was seen a handful of times. The chain couples TRBV7-9 to TRBJ2-1, with 7 bases matching TRBD1. V dropped 5 bases and J dropped 3; count of bases not matched to a gene: 7. This CDR3 contains 15 residues. The V gene's germline CDR1 is SEHNR and CDR2 FQNEAQ (reference sequence). The CDR3 DNA is TGTGCCAGCAGCCCCGACAGGGCGGGCTACAATGAGCAGTTCTTC. The encoded protein is CASSPDRAGYNEQFF.

The chain couples TRBV7-8 to TRBJ2-2, with D possibly matching TRBD1 (6 bases). Germline V gene sequence: CDR1 SGHVS, CDR2 FQNEAQ. V was pared by 5 bases and J by 7 bases, with 14 bases between. The length of the CDR3 is 14 residues. The CDR3 nucleotides read TGTGCCAGCAGCCCGCAGGGGTCCTTCGGGGAGCTGTTTTTT. Encoded protein: CASSPQGSFGELFF.

This clonotype was seen a few times. This chain connects TRBV7-2 to TRBJ2-5; D not resolved. Looked up from germline, CDR1 is SGHTA and CDR2 is FQGNSA. Trimming stripped 7 bases from V and 5 bases from J, with 20 bases between. This CDR3 has 15 amino acids. The CDR3 loop is CASTTLGSPRETQYF. The CDR3 DNA reads TGTGCCAGCACCACTTTGGGCAGCCCACGGGAGACCCAGTACTTC.

The CDR3 here is CASSFRTRGEQFF. The CDR3 DNA reads as TGTGCCAGCAGCTTCCGGACCAGAGGTGAGCAGTTCTTC. J is TRBJ2-1 and V is TRBV7-2; unclear D gene. The CDR3 spans 13 residues. V was trimmed by 3 bases and J by 9 bases, leaving 12 bases between them. Germline values: CDR1 SGHTA, CDR2 FQGNSA.

This clonotype was seen only a few times. The CDR3 is CASSVLGSPNTGELFF. DNA of the CDR3: TGTGCCAGCAGCGTACTCGGATCTCCGAACACCGGGGAGCTGTTTTTT. The J gene is TRBJ2-2, the V gene TRBV9; the D is unclear. Germline-derived CDR1 and CDR2 are SGDLS and YYNGEE. The CDR3 sequence is 16 residues long. V was shortened by 1 base and J by 0 bases, with 10 bases between the two germline ends.

This clonotype was found a few times. This chain joins TRBV6-1 and TRBJ2-5, with D perhaps TRBD1 (6 bases). Looked up from germline, CDR1 is MNHNS and CDR2 is SASEGT. The CDR3 covers 12 residues. V was cut by 11 bases and J by 0 bases, with 10 bases left in between. In DNA, the CDR3 is TGTGCCGCCCGGGACAACCAAGAGACCCAGTACTTC. Translated: CAARDNQETQYF.

This clonotype was counted a few times. V and J are TRBV4-2 and TRBJ2-1; D not resolved. V was pared by 2 bases and J by 6 bases, with 8 bases between. CDR1 and CDR2 (germline): LGHNA, YNFKEQ. The CDR3 length is 13 residues. The CDR3 reads CASSQRLPNEQFF. CDR3 bases: TGTGCCAGCAGCCAACGGCTCCCCAATGAGCAGTTCTTC.

In this sample, this clonotype turned up a few times. The chain joins TRBV11-2 to TRBJ2-7, with TRBD2 matching over 7 bases. This CDR3 contains 17 residues. Germline CDR1 SGHAT, CDR2 FQNNGV. V shed 1 base, J shed 4 bases, and the junction held 13 bases outside the gene matches. The CDR3 reads CASSLGPGRDYRYEQYF. CDR3 coding DNA: TGTGCCAGCAGCTTAGGGCCCGGCCGGGACTATAGATACGAGCAGTACTTC.

This clonotype has only a few counts. The V call is TRBV20-1, the J call TRBJ2-1, with 12 bases identical to TRBD2. With 1 base clipped from V and 4 bases from J, the junction kept 5 bases outside the gene matches. CDR3 length equals 16 residues. Germline V CDR1 and CDR2: DFQATT, SNEGSKA (reference sequence). The CDR3: CSARATLAGGYNEQFF. The CDR3 coding sequence is TGCAGTGCTAGAGCAACTCTAGCGGGAGGGTACAATGAGCAGTTCTTC.

V is TRBV12-3 or TRBV12-4 and J is TRBJ2-3, with TRBD2 matching 7 bases. The CDR3 sequence is 15 residues long. The junction had 8 bases not matched to a gene; V was cut back by 3 bases and J by 5 bases. CDR3: CASSFSAGAGDTQYF. CDR3 nucleotide sequence: TGTGCCAGCAGTTTTTCCGCGGGAGCGGGAGATACGCAGTATTTT.

This chain links TRBV4-1 with TRBJ2-3; perhaps D is TRBD1 or TRBD2 (5 bases each). CDR3 size: 14 residues. Trimming removed 8 bases from V and 0 bases from J, with 12 bases in between. From germline, CDR1 is MGHRA and CDR2 YSYEKL. DNA of the CDR3: TGCGCCAGCGGATGGGACCGAAGCACAGATACGCAGTATTTT. Translation: CASGWDRSTDTQYF.

This chain links TRBV7-2 with TRBJ2-2, with a tentative D call TRBD2 (6 bases). The CDR3 length is 15 residues. Deletions cut 4 bases from V and 1 base from J, with 10 bases between. From germline, CDR1 is SGHTA and CDR2 FQGNSA. The CDR3 DNA follows: TGTGCCAGCAGCTACCATAGCGGGAACACCGGGGAGCTGTTTTTT. Protein sequence: CASSYHSGNTGELFF.

To note about this clonotype: An end of the junction differs from the germline gene, which may be a read error. The chain has TRBV5-1 and TRBJ2-2; D not certain. The CDR3 covers 18 residues. The V gene's germline CDR1 is SGHRS and CDR2 YFSETQ. CDR3 residues: CASSLPRPDTAKTGELFF. The CDR3 DNA is TGCGCCAGCAGCTTGCCACGGCCCGATACCGCGAAGACCGGGGAGCTGTTTTTT.

The V call is TRBV5-1, the J call TRBJ2-5, with unresolved D. The CDR3 extends over 15 amino acids. Trimming pared 0 bases from V and 1 base from J, leaving 10 bases between. The germline V gene encodes CDR1 SGHRS and CDR2 YFSETQ. The CDR3 nucleotides are TGCGCCAGCAGCTTGGTTTCAGCTATCCAAGAGACCCAGTACTTC. It encodes CASSLVSAIQETQYF.